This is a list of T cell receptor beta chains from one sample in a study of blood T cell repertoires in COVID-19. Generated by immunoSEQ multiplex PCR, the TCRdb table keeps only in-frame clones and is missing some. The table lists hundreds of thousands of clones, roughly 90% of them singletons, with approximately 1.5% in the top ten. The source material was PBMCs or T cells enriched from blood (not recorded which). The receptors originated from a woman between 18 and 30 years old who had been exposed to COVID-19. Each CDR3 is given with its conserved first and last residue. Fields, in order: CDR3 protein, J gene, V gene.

CDR3aa: CASSTLGEGDSDQPQHF
j_gene: TRBJ1-5
v_gene: TRBV21-1

CDR3aa: CSGGRGPDGYTF
j_gene: TRBJ1-2
v_gene: TRBV29-1

CDR3aa: CASSEATSGGASTQYF
j_gene: TRBJ2-3
v_gene: TRBV6-4

CDR3aa: CASSQDSGRRETQYF
j_gene: TRBJ2-5
v_gene: TRBV4-1

CDR3aa: CASSPPTGASGQYF
j_gene: TRBJ2-7
v_gene: TRBV18

CDR3aa: CASSTGTGWYEQYF
j_gene: TRBJ2-7
v_gene: TRBV5-1

CDR3aa: CASSQGNTEAFF
j_gene: TRBJ1-1
v_gene: TRBV27

CDR3aa: CASSEVVVYQETQYF
j_gene: TRBJ2-5
v_gene: TRBV6-1

CDR3aa: CASSPGTNFRTGNTIYF
j_gene: TRBJ1-3
v_gene: TRBV19

CDR3aa: CASSLGITFNEQFF
j_gene: TRBJ2-1
v_gene: TRBV28

CDR3aa: CASSLPTSGTYEQYF
j_gene: TRBJ2-7
v_gene: TRBV5-1

CDR3aa: CASRLPGGTNEKLFF
j_gene: TRBJ1-4
v_gene: TRBV28

CDR3aa: CASSYDQGAGNTIYF
j_gene: TRBJ1-3
v_gene: TRBV7-6

CDR3aa: CASSQDGTSGGNEQFF
j_gene: TRBJ2-1
v_gene: TRBV4-2

CDR3aa: CASSLPAGRSYEQYF
j_gene: TRBJ2-7
v_gene: TRBV28

CDR3aa: CASSPFRDRVSYEQYF
j_gene: TRBJ2-7
v_gene: TRBV18

CDR3aa: CSARGGRLEQFF
j_gene: TRBJ2-1
v_gene: TRBV29-1

CDR3aa: CASSLGRGTNQPQHF
j_gene: TRBJ1-5
v_gene: TRBV13

CDR3aa: CASSLNPGRFEQFF
j_gene: TRBJ2-1
v_gene: TRBV5-4

CDR3aa: CASSEWAGNNEAFF
j_gene: TRBJ1-1
v_gene: TRBV25-1

CDR3aa: CASTLQDRDSYEQYF
j_gene: TRBJ2-7
v_gene: TRBV5-5

CDR3aa: CASSTGQSAGYEQYF
j_gene: TRBJ2-7
v_gene: TRBV6-5

CDR3aa: CASSLATARSPLHF
j_gene: TRBJ1-6
v_gene: TRBV11-2

CDR3aa: CASSSPGTELHF
j_gene: TRBJ1-5
v_gene: TRBV7-8

CDR3aa: CASSPYRDLSYGYTF
j_gene: TRBJ1-2
v_gene: TRBV18

CDR3aa: CASRTFRGSYEQYF
j_gene: TRBJ2-7
v_gene: TRBV28

CDR3aa: CASSQDQAGRNEQFF
j_gene: TRBJ2-1
v_gene: TRBV3-1/TRBV3-2

CDR3aa: CASSQEDRGYEQYF
j_gene: TRBJ2-7
v_gene: TRBV4-2

CDR3aa: CASSPRTGGSYEQYF
j_gene: TRBJ2-7
v_gene: TRBV14

CDR3aa: CASNPRGAGYNSPLHF
j_gene: TRBJ1-6
v_gene: TRBV28

CDR3aa: CASSTEGGNTEAFF
j_gene: TRBJ1-1
v_gene: TRBV5-1

CDR3aa: CASRTQGFEAFF
j_gene: TRBJ1-1
v_gene: TRBV28

CDR3aa: CASSLAGVSDTQYF
j_gene: TRBJ2-3
v_gene: TRBV18

CDR3aa: CASSSGHATNEKLFF
j_gene: TRBJ1-4
v_gene: TRBV11-1

CDR3aa: CASSPAGGSGYTF
j_gene: TRBJ1-2
v_gene: TRBV7-7

CDR3aa: CASSSMRDRADTQYF
j_gene: TRBJ2-3
v_gene: TRBV5-4

CDR3aa: CASRPSRQSGNTIYF
j_gene: TRBJ1-3
v_gene: TRBV6-5

CDR3aa: CASSDPLGYEQFF
j_gene: TRBJ2-1
v_gene: TRBV25-1